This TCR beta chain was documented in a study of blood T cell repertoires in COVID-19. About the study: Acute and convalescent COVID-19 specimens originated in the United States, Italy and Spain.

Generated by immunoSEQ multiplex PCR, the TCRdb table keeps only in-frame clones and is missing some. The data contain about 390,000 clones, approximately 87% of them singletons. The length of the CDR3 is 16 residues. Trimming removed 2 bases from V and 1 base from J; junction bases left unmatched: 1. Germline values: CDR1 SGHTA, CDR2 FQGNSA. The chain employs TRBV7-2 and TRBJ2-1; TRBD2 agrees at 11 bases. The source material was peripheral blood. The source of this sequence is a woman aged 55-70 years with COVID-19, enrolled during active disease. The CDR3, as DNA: TGTGCCAGCAGCTTAATAGCGGGGGGGTCCTACAATGAGCAGTTCTTC. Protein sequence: CASSLIAGGSYNEQFF.